These T cell receptor beta chains were read from a single sample in a study of shared clonotypes between healthy human individuals. TCRdb keeps only in-frame clones here, not all; method: immunoSEQ multiplex PCR. Among approximately 2.5 million clones listed, approximately 94% were seen once. Material for sequencing was naive CD4+ T cells sorted from blood. The receptors originated from a man younger than 30 in good health. Both conserved end residues are part of each CDR3. Each record gives: CDR3 protein, CDR3 DNA, clone size, V gene, J gene, D gene. The D gene is left open where the match is weak. Size is omitted from some rows. Given values are once, few, many or a class for expanded clones.

cdr3_aa: CASSPPNAYTEAFF
cdr3_nt: TGTGCCAGCTCACCACCGAACGCCTACACTGAAGCTTTCTTT
clone_size: -
v_call: TRBV18
j_call: TRBJ1-1
d_call: -

cdr3_aa: CASSLDNSLTEQYF
cdr3_nt: TGCGCCAGCAGCTTGGATAACAGCCTAACAGAGCAGTACTTC
clone_size: -
v_call: TRBV5-1
j_call: TRBJ2-7
d_call: -

cdr3_aa: CAISGAANYGYTF
cdr3_nt: TGTGCCATCAGTGGGGCGGCTAACTATGGCTACACCTTC
clone_size: -
v_call: TRBV10-3
j_call: TRBJ1-2
d_call: -

cdr3_aa: CASRQGGSYEQYF
cdr3_nt: TGCGCCAGCAGGCAGGGGGGCTCCTACGAGCAGTACTTC
clone_size: -
v_call: TRBV5-1
j_call: TRBJ2-7
d_call: -

cdr3_aa: CASSGLAGAKGELFF
cdr3_nt: TGTGCCAGCAGTGGGCTAGCGGGAGCGAAGGGGGAGCTGTTTTTT
clone_size: -
v_call: TRBV2
j_call: TRBJ2-2
d_call: TRBD2

cdr3_aa: CASSQGQGGYGYTF
cdr3_nt: TGTGCCAGCAGCCAAGGACAGGGGGGCTATGGCTACACCTTC
clone_size: -
v_call: TRBV7-2
j_call: TRBJ1-2
d_call: TRBD1

cdr3_aa: CASSSSGTGHYSYGYTF
cdr3_nt: TGTGCCAGCAGCTCCTCCGGGACAGGGCATTACTCCTATGGCTACACCTTC
clone_size: -
v_call: TRBV5-4
j_call: TRBJ1-2
d_call: TRBD1

cdr3_aa: CASQKGGPTNEKLFF
cdr3_nt: TGTGCCAGCCAAAAGGGGGGTCCAACTAATGAAAAACTGTTTTTT
clone_size: once
v_call: TRBV11-2
j_call: TRBJ1-4
d_call: -

cdr3_aa: CASSLTRDTGELFF
cdr3_nt: TGCGCCAGCAGCTTGACCAGGGACACCGGGGAGCTGTTTTTT
clone_size: -
v_call: TRBV5-1
j_call: TRBJ2-2
d_call: -

cdr3_aa: CASSWGSSGANVLTF
cdr3_nt: TGTGCCAGCAGTTGGGGAAGCTCTGGGGCCAACGTCCTGACTTTC
clone_size: -
v_call: TRBV2
j_call: TRBJ2-6
d_call: -

cdr3_aa: CAWSVQSSSYNEQFF
cdr3_nt: TGTGCCTGGAGTGTACAGAGCTCCAGTTACAATGAGCAGTTCTTC
clone_size: -
v_call: TRBV30
j_call: TRBJ2-1
d_call: -

cdr3_aa: CAISEARGVQETQYF
cdr3_nt: TGTGCCATCAGTGAGGCTAGGGGGGTCCAAGAGACCCAGTACTTC
clone_size: -
v_call: TRBV10-3
j_call: TRBJ2-5
d_call: -

cdr3_aa: CATSSAGSTEAFF
cdr3_nt: TGTGCCACCAGCAGTGCGGGGTCCACTGAAGCTTTCTTT
clone_size: few
v_call: TRBV15
j_call: TRBJ1-1
d_call: -

cdr3_aa: CASAGTLNTEAFF
cdr3_nt: TGTGCTAGTGCCGGGACACTTAACACTGAAGCTTTCTTT
clone_size: -
v_call: TRBV12-5
j_call: TRBJ1-1
d_call: -

cdr3_aa: CAWSGDSLYEQYF
cdr3_nt: TGTGCCTGGAGTGGGGACAGCCTCTACGAGCAGTACTTC
clone_size: -
v_call: TRBV30
j_call: TRBJ2-7
d_call: TRBD1

cdr3_aa: CAISEGNYGYTF
cdr3_nt: TGTGCCATCAGTGAAGGGAACTATGGCTACACCTTC
clone_size: -
v_call: TRBV10-3
j_call: TRBJ1-2
d_call: -

cdr3_aa: CASHAGSKTTQYF
cdr3_nt: TGTGCCAGCCACGCGGGGTCCAAAACCACGCAGTATTTT
clone_size: -
v_call: TRBV19
j_call: TRBJ2-3
d_call: -

cdr3_aa: CASSLAGTYQETQYF
cdr3_nt: TGTGCCAGCAGCTTGGCCGGGACATACCAAGAGACCCAGTACTTC
clone_size: -
v_call: TRBV5-5
j_call: TRBJ2-5
d_call: -

cdr3_aa: CAISGTTGISYEQYF
cdr3_nt: TGTGCCATCAGTGGGACGACAGGGATATCCTACGAGCAGTACTTC
clone_size: -
v_call: TRBV10-3
j_call: TRBJ2-7
d_call: TRBD1

cdr3_aa: CASRRGGTSFEQYF
cdr3_nt: TGTGCCAGCAGGAGGGGGGGGACTAGCTTTGAGCAGTACTTC
clone_size: -
v_call: TRBV27
j_call: TRBJ2-7
d_call: TRBD2

cdr3_aa: CASSGQTGGFGNTIYF
cdr3_nt: TGTGCCAGCAGCGGCCAAACAGGGGGGTTTGGAAACACCATATATTTT
clone_size: -
v_call: TRBV5-6
j_call: TRBJ1-3
d_call: TRBD1

cdr3_aa: CASGQDRNTGELFF
cdr3_nt: TGCGCCAGTGGACAGGACCGGAACACCGGGGAGCTGTTTTTT
clone_size: -
v_call: TRBV5-1
j_call: TRBJ2-2
d_call: TRBD1

cdr3_aa: CASSLMVHSNQPQHF
cdr3_nt: TGTGCCAGCAGCTTAATGGTGCATAGCAATCAGCCCCAGCATTTT
clone_size: -
v_call: TRBV7-8
j_call: TRBJ1-5
d_call: -

cdr3_aa: CASSIGTRARREQYF
cdr3_nt: TGTGCCAGCAGCATCGGGACTAGGGCCCGCCGCGAGCAGTACTTC
clone_size: -
v_call: TRBV21-1
j_call: TRBJ2-7
d_call: -

cdr3_aa: CAWSTQGYGTEAFF
cdr3_nt: TGTGCCTGGAGTACTCAGGGTTATGGCACTGAAGCTTTCTTT
clone_size: -
v_call: TRBV30
j_call: TRBJ1-1
d_call: -

cdr3_aa: CASSLTGASYNEQFF
cdr3_nt: TGCGCCAGCAGCCTAACCGGGGCCTCCTACAATGAGCAGTTCTTC
clone_size: -
v_call: TRBV5-1
j_call: TRBJ2-1
d_call: -

cdr3_aa: CASSIRASNYGYTF
cdr3_nt: TGTGCCAGTAGTATTAGGGCTTCTAACTATGGCTACACCTTC
clone_size: -
v_call: TRBV19
j_call: TRBJ1-2
d_call: -

cdr3_aa: CAIRGGYNEQFF
cdr3_nt: TGTGCCATCCGGGGGGGCTACAATGAGCAGTTCTTC
clone_size: -
v_call: TRBV6-6
j_call: TRBJ2-1
d_call: TRBD2

cdr3_aa: CASSFRQGPPYNYGYTF
cdr3_nt: TGTGCCAGCAGCTTTCGACAGGGCCCCCCATATAACTATGGCTACACCTTC
clone_size: -
v_call: TRBV9
j_call: TRBJ1-2
d_call: TRBD1

cdr3_aa: CASSQPAGGLSLAKNIQYF
cdr3_nt: TGCGCCAGCAGCCAACCAGCGGGGGGGCTTTCCCTAGCCAAAAACATTCAGTACTTC
clone_size: -
v_call: TRBV4-1
j_call: TRBJ2-4
d_call: TRBD2

cdr3_aa: CASSVTGDTQYF
cdr3_nt: TGTGCCAGCAGCGTCACAGGAGATACGCAGTATTTT
clone_size: once
v_call: TRBV7-2
j_call: TRBJ2-3
d_call: -

cdr3_aa: CASSLVPYTQYF
cdr3_nt: TGTGCCAGCAGCTTAGTACCATATACGCAGTATTTT
clone_size: -
v_call: TRBV11-2
j_call: TRBJ2-3
d_call: -

cdr3_aa: CASRVGAGPSYEQYF
cdr3_nt: TGTGCCAGCAGGGTAGGGGCAGGTCCTTCCTACGAGCAGTACTTC
clone_size: -
v_call: TRBV28
j_call: TRBJ2-7
d_call: -

cdr3_aa: CASGPGLAGGVDEQFF
cdr3_nt: TGTGCCAGCGGCCCGGGACTAGCGGGGGGAGTCGATGAGCAGTTCTTC
clone_size: -
v_call: TRBV27
j_call: TRBJ2-1
d_call: TRBD2